This note documents a single TCR beta chain sequence. It may be a read error: a sequence one base away is much more abundant. This entry is derived from a study of tumor-infiltrating lymphocytes in primary liver carcinoma. Unsorted bulk tissue (roughly 19-31 mg) underwent RNA and DNA co-extraction. For each tumor, five separate regions were sampled. The researchers produced TCR beta cDNA from 400 to 650 ng total RNA with a constant-region primer. For TCR beta, libraries were produced by three nested multiplex PCR rounds using slightly modified ARM-PCR. Investigators reported that the first two PCR rounds, at 10 to 11 cycles each, used TRBV1-TRBV30 forward primers with a C-beta reverse primer. Using its own MiXCR run on the multiplex PCR reads, TCRdb lists one record per CDR3 protein. The profile covers around 190,000 distinct CDR3 sequences, with around four fifths appearing a single time and about a sixth taken by the ten largest.

The CDR3 has 17 residues. CDR1 and CDR2 (germline): MDHEN, SYDVKM. The clonotype comes from a man aged 40-49 years with primary liver carcinoma and hepatitis B virus infection. Sequencing input: tumor tissue from primary liver carcinoma. V is TRBV28 and J is TRBJ2-4, with 8 bases lining up with TRBD2. CDR3 coding DNA: TGTGCCAGCAGTTCGATCGCTAGCGGGTTAGCCAAAATCATTCAGTACTTC. Residues: CASSSIASGLAKIIQYF.